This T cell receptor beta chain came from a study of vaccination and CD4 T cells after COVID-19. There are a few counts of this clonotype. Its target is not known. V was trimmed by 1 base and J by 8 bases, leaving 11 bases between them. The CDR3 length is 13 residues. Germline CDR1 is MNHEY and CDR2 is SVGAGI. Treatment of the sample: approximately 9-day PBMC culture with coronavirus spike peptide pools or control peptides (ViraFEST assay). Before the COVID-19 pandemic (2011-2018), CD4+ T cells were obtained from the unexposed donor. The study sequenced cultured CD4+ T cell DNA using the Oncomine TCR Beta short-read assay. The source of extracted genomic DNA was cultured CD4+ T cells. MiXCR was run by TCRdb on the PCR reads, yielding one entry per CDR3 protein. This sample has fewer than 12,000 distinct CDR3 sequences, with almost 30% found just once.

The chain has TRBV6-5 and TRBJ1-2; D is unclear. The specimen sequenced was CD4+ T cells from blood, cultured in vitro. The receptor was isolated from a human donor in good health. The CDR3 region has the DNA TGTGCCAGCAGTTACTTGAATCGGCGGGGCTACACCTTC. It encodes CASSYLNRRGYTF.